Presented here are 22 T cell receptor beta chains from one specimen sequenced in a study of PD-L1 blockade in urothelial cancer. Time point indicated: peripheral blood 6 weeks after treatment start. Data came from immunoSEQ multiplex PCR; TCRdb stores just in-frame clones and leaves some out. The data contain about 38,000 clones, around nine tenths of them singletons. The sequenced sample was PBMCs, obtained around atezolizumab (anti-PD-L1) treatment. The receptor set was obtained from a man in his sixties with urothelial cancer.

The chain employs TRBV7-2 and TRBJ1-1; TRBD1 matches 7 bases. The CDR3 covers 16 residues. Germline V gives CDR1 SGHTA, CDR2 FQGNSA. After removal of 1 base from V and 0 bases from J, the junction contained 5 bases not matched to a gene. CDR3 coding DNA: TGTGCCAGCAGCTTAGGGACAGGAGGAGTGAACACTGAAGCTTTCTTT. Translating gives CASSLGTGGVNTEAFF. The complete variable domain, with remaining parts taken from reference TRBV7-2 and TRBJ1-1, reads GAGVSQSPSNKVTEKGKDVELRCDPISGHTALYWYRQSLGQGLEFLIYFQGNSAPDKSGLPSDRFSAERTGGSVSTLTIQRTQQEDSAVYLCASSLGTGGVNTEAFFGQGTRLTVV.

V usage is TRBV5-5 and J usage is TRBJ2-7; 8 bases agree with TRBD1. The V segment lost 0 bases and the J segment 0 bases; nucleotides outside the gene matches: 2. The CDR3 is 15 residues long. Germline CDR1 is SGHKS and CDR2 is YYEKEE (reference sequence). CDR3 coding DNA: TGTGCCAGCAGCTTGGTCGGGACAGGCTCCTACGAGCAGTACTTC. It encodes CASSLVGTGSYEQYF.

V usage is TRBV18 and J usage is TRBJ2-7; perhaps TRBD1 as D (6 bases). Deletions cut 3 bases from V and 2 bases from J, with 20 bases between. Germline V lookup: CDR1 KGHSH, CDR2 LQKENI. The length of the CDR3 is 17 residues. The CDR3 sequence is CASSPGEPGTIPYEQYF. In DNA form, the CDR3 reads TGTGCCAGCTCACCCGGTGAACCGGGGACAATTCCCTACGAGCAGTACTTC.

The V and J genes are TRBV19 and TRBJ1-4; 7 bases match TRBD1. Germline CDR1 LNHDA, CDR2 SQIVND (reference sequence). The V and J ends lost 3 bases and 1 base, in that order; junction bases with no gene match: 5. This CDR3 spans 16 amino acids. Written as DNA, the CDR3 is TGTGCCAGTAGTATGACGGGGACAGTAACTAATGAAAAACTGTTTTTT. Encoded protein: CASSMTGTVTNEKLFF.

The genes are TRBV5-5 and TRBJ1-2; tentative D call: TRBD1 (6 bases). Germline V gene data show CDR1 as SGHKS and CDR2 as YYEKEE (reference sequence). V dropped 0 bases and J dropped 2 bases, with 14 bases sitting between them. This CDR3 is built from 16 residues. The CDR3 DNA reads TGTGCCAGCAGCTTGGCCCCCGCAGGGGAGAACTATGGCTACACCTTC. Translated: CASSLAPAGENYGYTF.

There are a few counts of this clone. The CDR3 sequence is CASSLFQGATEAFF. In nucleotides, the CDR3 is TGTGCCAGCAGTTTATTCCAGGGGGCCACTGAAGCTTTCTTT. The V call is TRBV27, the J call TRBJ1-1; 8 nucleotides align to TRBD1. Germline assignment: CDR1 MNHEY and CDR2 SMNVEV (reference sequence). V gave up 1 base and J gave up 4 bases; unmatched junction bases: 2. The CDR3 is 14 residues long.

DNA for the CDR3: TGTGCCAGCAGCTTGTCCGGACAGGGCGGCGGGGAGCTGTTTTTT. Its translation is CASSLSGQGGGELFF. The chain recombines TRBV5-6 with TRBJ2-2; 8 bases map to TRBD1. Germline-derived CDR1 and CDR2 are SGHDT and YYEEEE. The CDR3 length is 15 residues. V shed 1 base and J 7 bases; nucleotides not matched to a gene: 6.

The J gene is TRBJ2-1, the V gene TRBV10-1; 8 positions agree with TRBD2. The CDR3 length is 15 residues. Trimming cost V 2 bases and J 7 bases; bases outside gene matches: 7. Germline CDR1 reads WNHNN; CDR2 reads SYGVQD (reference sequence). CDR3 amino acids: CASSEVSGIRNEQFF. CDR3 sequence (DNA): TGCGCCAGCAGTGAGGTTAGCGGGATTCGGAATGAGCAGTTCTTC.

This chain connects TRBV30 to TRBJ1-2, with TRBD1 identical over 10 bases. CDR3 size: 13 residues. Germline V gene lookup returns CDR1 GTSNPN and CDR2 SVGIG (reference sequence). The V segment lost 2 bases and the J segment 6 bases; nucleotides outside the gene matches: 3. Here the CDR3 reads CAWSSGTGDGYTF. The CDR3 region has the DNA TGTGCCTGGAGTAGCGGGACAGGGGATGGCTACACCTTC.

The J gene is TRBJ2-1, the V gene TRBV7-6; 14 bases map to TRBD2. CDR3 length: 18 residues. CDR1 is SGHVS and CDR2 is FNYEAQ in the germline V gene. The J segment lost 2 bases and the V segment lost 4 bases, leaving 7 bases of the junction unmatched. The CDR3, as DNA: TGTGCCAGCAGCTCGGAACCGGGACTAGCGGGAGCCTACAATGAGCAGTTCTTC. Translation: CASSSEPGLAGAYNEQFF.

The chain links TRBV5-4 to TRBJ2-1; 12 bases are shared with TRBD1. With V trimmed by 4 bases and J by 4 bases, 6 bases remained unmatched. Germline assignment: CDR1 SGHNT and CDR2 YYREEE (reference sequence). This CDR3 comprises 16 residues. For the CDR3, the DNA is TGTGCCAGCAGCCTTGGGACAGGGGGCAATTACAATGAGCAGTTCTTC. Its translation: CASSLGTGGNYNEQFF.

The V call is TRBV5-6, the J call TRBJ1-3, with TRBD1 identical over 9 bases. V lost 3 bases and J lost 2; bases outside the gene matches: 12. There are 18 residues in the CDR3. In germline, CDR1 is SGHDT, CDR2 YYEEEE. Here the CDR3 reads CASSWGGTGSLAGNTIYF. In DNA form, the CDR3 reads TGTGCCAGCAGCTGGGGAGGGACAGGGTCGTTAGCTGGAAACACCATATATTTT. The whole variable domain, filled in from reference TRBV5-6 and TRBJ1-3, reads DAGVTQSPTHLIKTRGQQVTLRCSPKSGHDTVSWYQQALGQGPQFIFQYYEEEERQRGNFPDRFSGHQFPNYSSELNVNALLLGDSALYLCASSWGGTGSLAGNTIYFGEGSWLTVV.

This chain connects TRBV9 to TRBJ2-5; 8 nucleotides match TRBD1. The CDR3 runs to 12 residues. V gave up 7 bases and J gave up 5 bases; unmatched junction bases: 4. Germline CDR1 SGDLS, CDR2 YYNGEE. The CDR3 region has the DNA TGTGCCAGCTCCCAGGGGGCGGAGACCCAGTACTTC. Translation: CASSQGAETQYF.

The rearrangement uses TRBV18 and TRBJ2-7, with a tentative D call TRBD1 (5 bases). Germline CDR1 KGHSH, CDR2 LQKENI. The V and J ends lost 5 bases and 2 bases respectively, with 16 bases between them. The CDR3 is made up of 15 amino acids. The CDR3 DNA reads as TGTGCCAGCTCATTAGGAAGGGGAAAACCCTACGAGCAGTACTTC. As protein: CASSLGRGKPYEQYF.

The chain is built from TRBV7-3 and TRBJ2-1; 14 nucleotides agree with TRBD2. This CDR3 has 15 amino acids. V shed 5 bases, J shed 8 bases, and the junction held 5 bases outside the gene matches. Germline CDR1 SGHTA, CDR2 FQGTGA. CDR3 in amino acids: CASSRTSGGTHEQFF. Here the CDR3 DNA reads TGTGCCAGCAGCCGGACTAGCGGGGGGACCCATGAGCAGTTCTTC.

This rearrangement joins TRBV5-1 to TRBJ2-3, with a tentative D call TRBD2 (6 bases). Looked up from germline, CDR1 is SGHRS and CDR2 is YFSETQ. This CDR3 spans 14 amino acids. Trimming pared 6 bases from V and 4 bases from J, leaving 15 bases between. CDR3 amino acids: CASKTAGSADTQYF. The CDR3 DNA sequence: TGCGCCAGCAAAACAGCCGGGAGCGCAGATACGCAGTATTTT.

The gene calls are TRBV2 and TRBJ1-1; the match to TRBD1 covers 9 bases. CDR3 size: 16 residues. V was pared by 6 bases and J by 0 bases, with 8 bases of the junction left unmatched. Germline V gene sequence: CDR1 SNHLY, CDR2 FYNNEI. The CDR3 spells CASSVQGAGVNTEAFF. The CDR3 region has the DNA TGTGCCAGCAGCGTACAGGGGGCCGGGGTGAACACTGAAGCTTTCTTT.

V usage is TRBV7-6 and J usage is TRBJ2-3, with 11 nucleotides matching TRBD2. Germline assignment: CDR1 SGHVS and CDR2 FNYEAQ. Losses at the gene ends were 4 bases for V and 5 bases for J; bases not matched to a gene: 11. This CDR3 spans 17 amino acids. CDR3 loop: CASSSVVASGGLDTQYF. In DNA, the CDR3 is TGTGCCAGCAGCTCGGTTGTGGCTAGCGGGGGGTTAGATACGCAGTATTTT.

The chain joins TRBV29-1 to TRBJ2-7; 8 bases fit TRBD1. Germline V CDR1 and CDR2: SQVTM, ANQGSEA. The V segment lost 7 bases and the J segment 6 bases; nucleotides outside the gene matches: 11. This CDR3 has 13 residues. The CDR3 spells CSAGRTGFSEQYF. The CDR3, as DNA: TGCAGCGCAGGACGGACAGGGTTTAGCGAGCAGTACTTC.

CDR3 loop: CASSPGVKPVNTEAFF. DNA for the CDR3: TGTGCCAGCTCACCTGGAGTCAAGCCCGTCAACACTGAAGCTTTCTTT. This chain connects TRBV18 to TRBJ1-1, with unresolved D. The V gene's germline CDR1 is KGHSH and CDR2 LQKENI. The CDR3 sequence is 16 residues long. Trimming left V 3 bases short and J 2 bases short, with 16 bases between.

The V and J genes are TRBV5-4 and TRBJ1-4; 8 nucleotides agree with TRBD1. This CDR3 is 14 amino acids long. The ends lost 4 bases at V and 8 bases at J; junction bases unmatched: 7. From germline, CDR1 is SGHNT and CDR2 YYREEE (reference sequence). The CDR3 protein is CASSVTGAQEKLFF. For the CDR3, the DNA is TGTGCCAGCAGCGTGACAGGGGCGCAGGAAAAACTGTTTTTT.

The chain recombines TRBV28 with TRBJ2-1; D is ambiguous. The V gene lost 6 bases and the J gene lost 8 bases, with 14 bases spanning the gap. The CDR3 spans 13 residues. Germline lookup yields CDR1 MDHEN and CDR2 SYDVKM. Here the CDR3 DNA reads TGTGCCAGCAGCACCCCTCGGTACCATGAGCAGTTCTTC. This sequence encodes CASSTPRYHEQFF.